This T cell receptor beta chain originates from a study of CD8+CD57+ T cells in acquired aplastic anemia. The sequenced patients had an expansion of CD8+CD57+ cells seen by flow cytometry. The ends were cut back, 1 base at V and 3 bases at J, with 16 bases in the middle. The CDR3 runs 17 residues. Germline V gives CDR1 LNHDA, CDR2 SQIVND (reference sequence). TCR beta VDJ combinations and CDR3 sequences were profiled from genomic DNA. TCRdb redid the calling of the reads with MiXCR, one entry per CDR3 protein. The table has 150,000 or so distinct CDR3 sequences, roughly 48% seen once. V and J are TRBV19 and TRBJ1-5, with D maybe TRBD1 (5 bases). What was sequenced was sorted CD4+, CD8+, or CD8+CD57+ T cells (not recorded which) from PBMCs. The source is a human donor with aplastic anemia. The CDR3 reads CASSIVSGSPNNQPQHF. CDR3 DNA sequence: TGTGCCAGTAGTATAGTCTCAGGGAGCCCCAACAATCAGCCCCAGCATTTT.